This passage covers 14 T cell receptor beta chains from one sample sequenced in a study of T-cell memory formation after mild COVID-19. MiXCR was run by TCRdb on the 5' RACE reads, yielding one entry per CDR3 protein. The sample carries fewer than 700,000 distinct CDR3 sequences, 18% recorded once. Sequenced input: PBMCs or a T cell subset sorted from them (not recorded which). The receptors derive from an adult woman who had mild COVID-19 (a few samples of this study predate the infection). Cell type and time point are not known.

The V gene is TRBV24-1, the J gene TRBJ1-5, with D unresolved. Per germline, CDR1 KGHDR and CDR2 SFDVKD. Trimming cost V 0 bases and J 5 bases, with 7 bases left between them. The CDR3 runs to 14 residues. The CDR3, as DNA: TGTGCCACCAGTGATTTGTCGGGGTATCAGCCCCAGCATTTT. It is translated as CATSDLSGYQPQHF.

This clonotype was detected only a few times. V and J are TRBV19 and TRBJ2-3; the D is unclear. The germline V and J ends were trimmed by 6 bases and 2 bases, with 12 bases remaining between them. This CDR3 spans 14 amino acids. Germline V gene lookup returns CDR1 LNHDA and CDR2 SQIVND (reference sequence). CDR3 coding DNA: TGTGCCAGTAGCTCGGGTCGAACCACAGATACGCAGTATTTT. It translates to CASSSGRTTDTQYF.

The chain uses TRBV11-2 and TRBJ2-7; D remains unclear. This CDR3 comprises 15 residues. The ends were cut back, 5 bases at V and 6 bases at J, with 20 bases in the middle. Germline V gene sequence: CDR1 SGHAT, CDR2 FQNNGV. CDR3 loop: CASSRVGGEVGEQYF. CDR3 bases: TGTGCCAGCAGCCGGGTGGGCGGTGAGGTCGGCGAGCAGTACTTC.

The CDR3, as DNA: TGCGCCAGCAGAGCCGGGACAGGGGTGTGGACTGAAGCTTTCTTT. Protein sequence: CASRAGTGVWTEAFF. The V call is TRBV5-1, the J call TRBJ1-1, with 10 bases aligning to TRBD1. V shed 5 bases, J shed 5 bases, and the junction held 9 bases outside the gene matches. Germline-derived CDR1 and CDR2 are SGHRS and YFSETQ. The length of the CDR3 is 15 residues.

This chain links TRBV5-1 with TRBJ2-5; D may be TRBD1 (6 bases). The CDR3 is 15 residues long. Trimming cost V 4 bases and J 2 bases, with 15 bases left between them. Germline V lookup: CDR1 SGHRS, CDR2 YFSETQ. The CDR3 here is CASSGAGAVQETQYF. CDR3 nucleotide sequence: TGCGCCAGCAGCGGGGCAGGGGCGGTACAAGAGACCCAGTACTTC.

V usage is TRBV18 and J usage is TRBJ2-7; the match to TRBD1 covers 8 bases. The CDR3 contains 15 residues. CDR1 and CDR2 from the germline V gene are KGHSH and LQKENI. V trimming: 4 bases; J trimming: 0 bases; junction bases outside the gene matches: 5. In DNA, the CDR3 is TGTGCCAGCTCACAAAGACAGGGGAGCTCCTACGAGCAGTACTTC. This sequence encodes CASSQRQGSSYEQYF.

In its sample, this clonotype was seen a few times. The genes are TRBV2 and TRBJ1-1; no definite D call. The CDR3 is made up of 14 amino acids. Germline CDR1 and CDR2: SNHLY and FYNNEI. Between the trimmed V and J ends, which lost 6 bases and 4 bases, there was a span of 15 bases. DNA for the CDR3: TGTGCCAGCAGAGGTCTCGGAGGCCTCACTGAAGCTTTCTTT. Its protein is CASRGLGGLTEAFF.

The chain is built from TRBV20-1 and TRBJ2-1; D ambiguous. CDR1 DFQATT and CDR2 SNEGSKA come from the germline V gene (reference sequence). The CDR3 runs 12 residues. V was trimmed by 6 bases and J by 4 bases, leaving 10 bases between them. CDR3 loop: CSASDGYNEQFF. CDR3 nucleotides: TGCAGTGCCTCGGACGGGTACAATGAGCAGTTCTTC.

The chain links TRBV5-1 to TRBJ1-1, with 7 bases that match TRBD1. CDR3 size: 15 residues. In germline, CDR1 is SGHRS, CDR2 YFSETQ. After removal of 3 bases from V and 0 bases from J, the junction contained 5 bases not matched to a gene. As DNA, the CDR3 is TGCGCCAGCAGCTCGATGGACAGGATGAACACTGAAGCTTTCTTT. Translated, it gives CASSSMDRMNTEAFF.

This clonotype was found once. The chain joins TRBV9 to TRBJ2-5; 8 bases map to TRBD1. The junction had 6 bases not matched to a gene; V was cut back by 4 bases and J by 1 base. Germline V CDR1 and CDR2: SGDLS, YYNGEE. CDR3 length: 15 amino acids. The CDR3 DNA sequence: TGTGCCAGCAGCCCACGGACAGGGACCCAAGAGACCCAGTACTTC. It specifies CASSPRTGTQETQYF.

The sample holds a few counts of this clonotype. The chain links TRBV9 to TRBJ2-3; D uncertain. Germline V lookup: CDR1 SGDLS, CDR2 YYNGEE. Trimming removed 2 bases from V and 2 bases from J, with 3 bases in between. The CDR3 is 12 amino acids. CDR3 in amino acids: CASSVTTDTQYF. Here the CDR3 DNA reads TGTGCCAGCAGCGTGACCACAGATACGCAGTATTTT.

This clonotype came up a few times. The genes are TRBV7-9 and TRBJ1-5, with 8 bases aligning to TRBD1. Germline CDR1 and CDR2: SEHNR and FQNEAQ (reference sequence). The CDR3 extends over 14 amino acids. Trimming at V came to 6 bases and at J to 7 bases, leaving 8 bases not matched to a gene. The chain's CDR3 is CASSRTGLQQPQHF. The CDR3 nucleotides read TGTGCCAGCAGTAGGACAGGGTTGCAGCAGCCCCAGCATTTT.

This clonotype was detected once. The CDR3 coding sequence is TGTGCCATCAGTGAGTCGGGACCGGGCTCCCTGCCCCATTACTATGGCTACACCTTC. Residues: CAISESGPGSLPHYYGYTF. This sequence joins TRBV10-3 and TRBJ1-2; possible D gene TRBD1, 5 bases. The CDR3 is made up of 19 amino acids. Trimming shortened V by 0 bases and J by 3 bases, and 23 bases separated the two germline ends. Germline loops: CDR1 ENHRY, CDR2 SYGVKD.

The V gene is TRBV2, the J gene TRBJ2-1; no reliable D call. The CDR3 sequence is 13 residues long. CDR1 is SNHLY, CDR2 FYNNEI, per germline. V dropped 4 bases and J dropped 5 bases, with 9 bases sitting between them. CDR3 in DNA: TGTGCCAGCAGTGTCAGGCAGCACAATGAGCAGTTCTTC. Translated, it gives CASSVRQHNEQFF.